This TCR beta chain was profiled in a study of T cells after yellow fever vaccination. Study as a whole: The SMART-Seq v4 Ultra Low Input method served to prepare the low-cell-number fractions.

From germline, CDR1 is SGHVS and CDR2 FQNEAQ. The CDR3 loop spans 11 amino acids. V was shortened by 8 bases and J by 5 bases, with 9 bases between the two germline ends. Study conclusions and caveats: Abundant clonotypes from the bulk population could have been carried over as contaminants into FACS-sorted repertoires.

Ten or more counts support this clonotype. Its antigen remains unidentified. A 5'RACE template-switching step, the method used to make TCR cDNA, added a universal primer site and UMIs. Using its own MiXCR run on the 5' RACE reads, TCRdb lists one record per CDR3 protein. The sample lists 100,000 to 150,000 distinct CDR3 sequences; 13% to 15% were seen once. The clonotype comes from a man aged 18 to 30 who received the YFV17D yellow fever vaccine. Here the sequenced sample was CD8+ T cells sorted from PBMCs, taken 5 days after the yellow fever booster vaccination. The rearrangement joins TRBV7-8 to TRBJ1-1, with D maybe TRBD1 (6 bases). The DNA of the CDR3 is TGTGCCAGCCAGGGGCTGACTGAAGCTTTCTTT. Translating gives CASQGLTEAFF.